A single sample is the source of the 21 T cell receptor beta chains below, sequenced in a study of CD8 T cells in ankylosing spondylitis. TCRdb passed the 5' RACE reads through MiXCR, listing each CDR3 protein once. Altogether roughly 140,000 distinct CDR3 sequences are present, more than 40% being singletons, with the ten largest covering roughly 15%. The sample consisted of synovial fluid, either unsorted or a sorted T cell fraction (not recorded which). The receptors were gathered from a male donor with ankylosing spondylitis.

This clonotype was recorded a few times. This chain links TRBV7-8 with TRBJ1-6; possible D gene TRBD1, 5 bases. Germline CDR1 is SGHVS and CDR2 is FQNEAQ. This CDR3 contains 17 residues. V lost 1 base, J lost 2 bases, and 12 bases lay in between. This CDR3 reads CASSLEVARAYNSPLHF. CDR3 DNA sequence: TGTGCCAGCAGCTTAGAGGTGGCCAGGGCCTATAATTCACCCCTCCACTTT.

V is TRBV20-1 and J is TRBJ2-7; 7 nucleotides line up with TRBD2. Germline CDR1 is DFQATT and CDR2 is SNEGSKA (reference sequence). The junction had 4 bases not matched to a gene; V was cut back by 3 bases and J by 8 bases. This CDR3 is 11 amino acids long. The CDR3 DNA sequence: TGCAGTGCTAGTGGGGGGGATAAGCAGTACTTC. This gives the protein CSASGGDKQYF.

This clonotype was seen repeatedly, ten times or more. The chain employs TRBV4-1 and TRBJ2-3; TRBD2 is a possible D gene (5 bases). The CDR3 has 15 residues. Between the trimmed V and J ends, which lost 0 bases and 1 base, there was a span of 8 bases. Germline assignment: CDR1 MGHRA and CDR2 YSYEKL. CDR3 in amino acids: CASSQDGSGTDTQYF. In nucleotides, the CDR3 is TGCGCCAGCAGCCAAGATGGGAGCGGCACAGATACGCAGTATTTT.

DNA for the CDR3: TGCAGTGCTAACTGGGGGGTTACTGAAGCTTTCTTT. This translates into CSANWGVTEAFF. The chain is built from TRBV20-1 and TRBJ1-1; weak D call: TRBD1 (5 bases). From germline, CDR1 is DFQATT and CDR2 SNEGSKA (reference sequence). The CDR3 is 12 amino acids. V lost 4 bases and J 5 bases, leaving 11 bases between the germline ends.

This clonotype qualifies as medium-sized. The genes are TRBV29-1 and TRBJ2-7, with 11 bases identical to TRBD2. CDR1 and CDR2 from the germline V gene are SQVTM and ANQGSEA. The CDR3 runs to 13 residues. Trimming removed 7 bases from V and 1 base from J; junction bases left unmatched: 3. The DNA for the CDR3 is TGCAGCGCTGGGACTAGCGGTTCCTACGAGCAGTACTTC. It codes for CSAGTSGSYEQYF.

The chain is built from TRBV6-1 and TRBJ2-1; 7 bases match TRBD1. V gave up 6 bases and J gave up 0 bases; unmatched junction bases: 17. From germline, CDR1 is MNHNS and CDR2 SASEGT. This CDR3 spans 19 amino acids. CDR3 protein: CASRHRDSRKKSSYNEQFF. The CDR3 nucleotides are TGTGCCAGCAGACACCGGGACAGCCGTAAAAAGAGCTCCTACAATGAGCAGTTCTTC.

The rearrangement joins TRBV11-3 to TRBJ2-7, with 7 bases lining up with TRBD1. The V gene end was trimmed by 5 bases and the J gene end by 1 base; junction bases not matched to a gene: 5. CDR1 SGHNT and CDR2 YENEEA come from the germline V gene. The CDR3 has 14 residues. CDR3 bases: TGTGCCAGCAGCCCAAGGGACAGTTCCTACGAGCAGTACTTC. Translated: CASSPRDSSYEQYF.

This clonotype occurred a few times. CDR3 loop: CSVAEPSGGETEAFF. The CDR3 nucleotides read TGCAGCGTTGCGGAACCCTCCGGAGGGGAGACTGAAGCTTTCTTT. This chain links TRBV29-1 with TRBJ1-1; TRBD1 might be the D (5 bases). Germline lookup yields CDR1 SQVTM and CDR2 ANQGSEA. This CDR3 is 15 amino acids long. The ends were cut back, 4 bases at V and 5 bases at J, with 20 bases in the middle.

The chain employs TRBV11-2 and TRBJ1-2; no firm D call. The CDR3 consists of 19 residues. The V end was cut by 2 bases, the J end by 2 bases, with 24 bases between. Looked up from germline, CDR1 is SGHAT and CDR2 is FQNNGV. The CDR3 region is CASSLLSAGIGGSNYGYTF. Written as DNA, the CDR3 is TGTGCCAGCAGCTTATTGTCAGCCGGAATAGGTGGCTCCAACTATGGCTACACCTTC.

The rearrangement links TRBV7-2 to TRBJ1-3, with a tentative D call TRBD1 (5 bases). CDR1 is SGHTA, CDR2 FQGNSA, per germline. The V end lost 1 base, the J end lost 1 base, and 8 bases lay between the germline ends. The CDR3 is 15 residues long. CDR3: CASSLVSGSGNTIYF. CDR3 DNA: TGTGCCAGCAGCTTAGTGTCAGGGTCTGGAAACACCATATATTTT.

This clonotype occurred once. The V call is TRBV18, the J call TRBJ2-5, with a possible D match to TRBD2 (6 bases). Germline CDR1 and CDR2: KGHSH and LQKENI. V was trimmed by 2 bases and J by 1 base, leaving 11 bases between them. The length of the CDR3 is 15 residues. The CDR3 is CASSPAGRPQETQYF. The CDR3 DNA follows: TGTGCCAGCTCACCAGCGGGACGTCCCCAAGAGACCCAGTACTTC. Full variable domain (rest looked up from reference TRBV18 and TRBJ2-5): NAGVMQNPRHLVRRRGQEARLRCSPMKGHSHVYWYRQLPEEGLKFMVYLQKENIIDESGMPKERFSAEFPKEGPSILRIQQVVRGDSAAYFCASSPAGRPQETQYFGPGTRLLVL.

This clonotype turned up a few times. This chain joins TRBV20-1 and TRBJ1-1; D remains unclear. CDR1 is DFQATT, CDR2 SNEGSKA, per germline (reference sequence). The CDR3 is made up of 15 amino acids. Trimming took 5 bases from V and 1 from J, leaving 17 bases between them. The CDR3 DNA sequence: TGCAGTGCTCTAACTAGGGCGAGCAAGAACACTGAAGCTTTCTTT. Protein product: CSALTRASKNTEAFF.

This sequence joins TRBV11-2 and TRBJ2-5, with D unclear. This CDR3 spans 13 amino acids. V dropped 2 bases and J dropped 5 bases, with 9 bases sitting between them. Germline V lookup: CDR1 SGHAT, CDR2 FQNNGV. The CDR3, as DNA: TGTGCCAGCAGCTTACTAGATTTTGAGACCCAGTACTTC. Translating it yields CASSLLDFETQYF.

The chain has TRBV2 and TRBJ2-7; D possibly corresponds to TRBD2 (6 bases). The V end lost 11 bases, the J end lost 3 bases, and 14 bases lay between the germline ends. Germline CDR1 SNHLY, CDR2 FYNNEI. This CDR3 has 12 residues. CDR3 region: CALGTLNYEQYF. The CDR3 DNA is TGTGCCCTGGGGACTCTCAACTACGAGCAGTACTTC.

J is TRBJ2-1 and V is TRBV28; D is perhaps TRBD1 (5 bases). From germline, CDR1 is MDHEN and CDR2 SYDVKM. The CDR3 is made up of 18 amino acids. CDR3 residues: CASHKLPHRYSSYNEQFF. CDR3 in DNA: TGTGCGAGCCATAAACTCCCCCACAGGTACAGCTCCTACAATGAGCAGTTCTTC.

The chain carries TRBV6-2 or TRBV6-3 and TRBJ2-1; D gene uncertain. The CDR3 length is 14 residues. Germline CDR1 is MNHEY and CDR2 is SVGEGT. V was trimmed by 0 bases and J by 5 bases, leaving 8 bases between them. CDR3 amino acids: CASSYSFWDNEQFF. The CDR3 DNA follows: TGTGCCAGCAGTTACTCTTTTTGGGACAATGAGCAGTTCTTC.

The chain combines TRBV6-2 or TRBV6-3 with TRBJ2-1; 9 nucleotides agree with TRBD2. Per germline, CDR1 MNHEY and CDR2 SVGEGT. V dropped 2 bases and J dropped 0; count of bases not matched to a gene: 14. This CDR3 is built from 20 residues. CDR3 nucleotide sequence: TGTGCCAGCAGTTACGAAGGGGGGCTAGCGGGGTTCTTCTCCTACAATGAGCAGTTCTTC. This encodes CASSYEGGLAGFFSYNEQFF.

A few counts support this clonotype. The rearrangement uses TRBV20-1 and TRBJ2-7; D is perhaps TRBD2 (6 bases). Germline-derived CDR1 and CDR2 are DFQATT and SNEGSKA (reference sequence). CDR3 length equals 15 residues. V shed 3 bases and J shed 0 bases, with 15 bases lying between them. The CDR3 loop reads CSARLPSDSSYEQYF. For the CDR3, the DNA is TGCAGTGCTAGGCTCCCTAGCGATTCCTCCTACGAGCAGTACTTC.

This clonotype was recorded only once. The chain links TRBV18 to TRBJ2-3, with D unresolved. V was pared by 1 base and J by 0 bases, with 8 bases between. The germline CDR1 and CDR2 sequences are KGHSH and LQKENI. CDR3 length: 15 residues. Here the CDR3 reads CASSPHRTSTDTQYF. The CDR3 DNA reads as TGTGCCAGCTCACCACACAGAACTAGCACAGATACGCAGTATTTT. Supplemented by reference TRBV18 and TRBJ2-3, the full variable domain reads NAGVMQNPRHLVRRRGQEARLRCSPMKGHSHVYWYRQLPEEGLKFMVYLQKENIIDESGMPKERFSAEFPKEGPSILRIQQVVRGDSAAYFCASSPHRTSTDTQYFGPGTRLTVL.

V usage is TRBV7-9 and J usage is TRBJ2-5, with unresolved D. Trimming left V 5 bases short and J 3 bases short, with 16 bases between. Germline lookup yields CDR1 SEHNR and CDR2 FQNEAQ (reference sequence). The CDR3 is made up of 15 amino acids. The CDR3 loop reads CASSHDARTEETQYF. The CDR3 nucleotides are TGTGCCAGCAGCCATGACGCTCGGACCGAAGAGACCCAGTACTTC.

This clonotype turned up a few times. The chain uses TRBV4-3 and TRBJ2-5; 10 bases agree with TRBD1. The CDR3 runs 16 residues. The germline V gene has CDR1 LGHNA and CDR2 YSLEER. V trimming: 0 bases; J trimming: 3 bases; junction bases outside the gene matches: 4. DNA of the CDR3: TGCGCCAGCAGCCAAGATTCGACAGGGGGCGAAGAGACCCAGTACTTC. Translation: CASSQDSTGGEETQYF.